This T cell receptor (beta chain) was captured in a study of T cell responses to AZD1222 COVID-19 vaccine. Whole-study results and caveats: Clonal diversity was possibly underestimated, and white British individuals and females predominated among donors. The reported proportion of spike-specific TCRs targeting unmutated variant regions was nearly half.

The CDR3 covers 15 residues. The germline V gene encodes CDR1 MDHEN and CDR2 SYDVKM. Trimming took off 5 bases at V and 9 bases at J, with 17 bases between the two ends. Produced via immunoSEQ multiplex PCR; TCRdb's table is partial and in-frame only. Here the sample spans 40,000 to 60,000 clones, roughly 80% being singletons. Remarks on this clone: Its specificity is unknown.

The V call is TRBV28, the J call TRBJ1-6; perhaps TRBD1 as D (6 bases). The sequence was obtained from an adult in good health. The specimen was peripheral blood, collected on day 0 of MenACWY control vaccination. The CDR3 DNA reads as TGTGCCAGCAGTCCCCTCAGGGGCCTTACTTCACCCCTCCACTTT. Translated: CASSPLRGLTSPLHF.